Shown below are 18 T cell receptor beta chains from a single sample sequenced in a study of blood T cells in healthy people across ages. Alongside a J-beta primer mix, a sample-barcoded 5' primer served in a second PCR lasting roughly 6 to 11 cycles. TCRdb ran MiXCR on the 5' RACE reads and lists one entry per CDR3 protein. Counted here are about a million distinct CDR3 sequences, around two fifths occurring once; the ten biggest clones make up approximately 14%. Material for sequencing was blood. The receptors derive from a man aged 18 to 30 in good health.

The chain joins TRBV5-1 to TRBJ2-1; D is perhaps TRBD2 (5 bases). The V and J ends lost 0 bases and 5 bases respectively, with 15 bases between them. Germline V CDR1 and CDR2: SGHRS, YFSETQ. This CDR3 has 16 residues. This CDR3 is CASSLEVSVTHNEQFF. In DNA, the CDR3 is TGCGCCAGCAGCTTGGAAGTTAGCGTGACTCACAATGAGCAGTTCTTC.

V and J are TRBV7-2 and TRBJ2-1, with D possibly matching TRBD2 (6 bases). Trimming took off 0 bases at V and 2 bases at J, with 8 bases between the two ends. In germline, CDR1 is SGHTA, CDR2 FQGNSA. The CDR3 covers 15 residues. The CDR3 reads CASSLAWGAYNEQFF. The CDR3 coding sequence is TGTGCCAGCAGCTTAGCGTGGGGGGCCTACAATGAGCAGTTCTTC.

This clonotype has a handful of counts. The chain combines TRBV20-1 with TRBJ2-3; the D is unclear. The germline gives CDR1 DFQATT, CDR2 SNEGSKA (reference sequence). The CDR3 totals 15 residues. The V gene lost 3 bases and the J gene lost 0 bases, with 13 bases spanning the gap. CDR3: CSASIGAPSTDTQYF. The DNA for the CDR3 is TGCAGTGCTAGTATTGGAGCCCCGAGCACAGATACGCAGTATTTT.

There are a few counts of this clonotype. The V and J genes are TRBV29-1 and TRBJ2-3, with a possible D match to TRBD1 (7 bases). This CDR3 contains 13 residues. V lost 4 bases and J 4 bases, leaving 12 bases between the germline ends. CDR1 and CDR2 from the germline V gene are SQVTM and ANQGSEA. Here the CDR3 reads CSVVGRGADTQYF. Here the CDR3 DNA reads TGCAGCGTTGTTGGCAGGGGGGCAGATACGCAGTATTTT.

The V gene is TRBV10-3, the J gene TRBJ2-2, with 9 bases aligning to TRBD1. Looked up from germline, CDR1 is ENHRY and CDR2 is SYGVKD. The trim removed 5 bases at V and 5 bases at J, leaving 6 bases unmatched. CDR3 length equals 15 residues. The CDR3 nucleotides read TGTGCCATCAGTAACCGGGACAGGGTAACCGGGGAGCTGTTTTTT. This encodes CAISNRDRVTGELFF.

This clonotype was found a few times. The chain links TRBV3-1 to TRBJ1-1, with 10 bases aligning to TRBD1. V dropped 1 base and J dropped 3; count of bases not matched to a gene: 5. The CDR3 spans 16 residues. Germline assignment: CDR1 LGHDT and CDR2 YNNKEL (reference sequence). CDR3 sequence: CASSQGQGAVDTEAFF. CDR3 coding DNA: TGTGCCAGCAGCCAAGGACAGGGGGCTGTGGACACTGAAGCTTTCTTT.

This clonotype appeared many times. The V and J genes are TRBV4-1 and TRBJ1-4, with no clear D. The CDR3 is 14 amino acids. The V gene lost 4 bases and the J gene lost 3 bases, with 9 bases spanning the gap. The germline V gene encodes CDR1 MGHRA and CDR2 YSYEKL. CDR3 residues: CASSRGRANEKLFF. CDR3 in DNA: TGCGCCAGCAGCCGAGGACGGGCTAATGAAAAACTGTTTTTT.

This clonotype was picked up a small number of times. This CDR3 is CASSLRLLDSPLHF. The CDR3 coding sequence is TGTGCCAGCAGTTTACGACTTCTGGATTCACCCCTCCACTTT. The rearrangement joins TRBV6-2 or TRBV6-3 to TRBJ1-6; no clear D gene. Trimming pared 4 bases from V and 8 bases from J, leaving 12 bases between. CDR3 length: 14 residues. The germline gives CDR1 MNHEY, CDR2 SVGEGT.

This clonotype appeared a single time. The junction and the germline gene differ at one end; a read error may be behind it. The genes are TRBV12-3 or TRBV12-4 and TRBJ2-3; D unresolved. This CDR3 is built from 12 residues. CDR3 sequence: CASSSRSDAQYF. The DNA of the CDR3 is TGTGCCAGCAGTTCCAGATCAGATGCGCAGTATTTT.

This clonotype was seen a handful of times. The V call is TRBV20-1, the J call TRBJ1-6; a weak D match, TRBD1 (6 bases). This CDR3 comprises 17 residues. V gave up 1 base and J gave up 10 bases, with 23 bases separating them. Germline lookup yields CDR1 DFQATT and CDR2 SNEGSKA (reference sequence). The CDR3: CSARGGLIGDISSPLHF. The DNA for the CDR3 is TGCAGTGCTAGAGGAGGATTGATAGGGGACATCTCCTCACCCCTCCACTTT.

In the case of this clonotype: A read error may produce the germline difference seen at one junction end. The V gene is TRBV12-3 or TRBV12-4, the J gene TRBJ1-6; TRBD1 might be the D (5 bases). The CDR3 has 17 amino acids. CDR3 nucleotide sequence: TGTGCCAGCAGTTCAGGGTTGGTGAGCGCCTATAATTCACCCCCCCACTTT. Translating it yields CASSSGLVSAYNSPPHF.

This clonotype has a handful of counts. The chain combines TRBV6-6 with TRBJ1-1; a weak D match, TRBD1 (5 bases). CDR3 length: 14 residues. Looked up from germline, CDR1 is MNHNY and CDR2 is SVGAGI (reference sequence). V was clipped by 7 bases and J by 4 bases, with 16 bases between them. Here the CDR3 reads CASIHGTGITEAFF. The CDR3 bases are TGTGCCAGCATCCACGGGACGGGTATCACTGAAGCTTTCTTT.

This clonotype was counted once. V is TRBV7-9 and J is TRBJ1-2, with no clear D. V dropped 5 bases and J dropped 1 base, with 14 bases sitting between them. The CDR3 runs 15 residues. The germline V gene has CDR1 SEHNR and CDR2 FQNEAQ (reference sequence). CDR3 residues: CASSTPDRDNYGYTF. The CDR3 DNA follows: TGTGCCAGCAGCACCCCGGACCGAGATAACTATGGCTACACCTTC.

The chain joins TRBV5-6 to TRBJ2-1, with 13 bases that match TRBD2. The CDR3 spans 21 residues. Germline CDR1 and CDR2: SGHDT and YYEEEE. After removal of 0 bases from V and 0 bases from J, the junction contained 12 bases not matched to a gene. CDR3 sequence: CASSLGATSGGVTSSYNEQFF. CDR3 nucleotides: TGTGCCAGCAGCTTGGGGGCAACTAGCGGGGGGGTAACGAGCTCCTACAATGAGCAGTTCTTC.

V and J are TRBV19 and TRBJ2-3; D may be TRBD2 (5 bases). The V end lost 6 bases, the J end lost 1 base, and 14 bases lay between the germline ends. CDR3 length: 15 amino acids. Germline V gives CDR1 LNHDA, CDR2 SQIVND (reference sequence). The CDR3 bases are TGTGCCAGTAGCCCCTCCGACTATCGCACAGATACGCAGTATTTT. Amino acids: CASSPSDYRTDTQYF. The full variable domain, rest sourced from reference TRBV19 and TRBJ2-3, is DGGITQSPKYLFRKEGQNVTLSCEQNLNHDAMYWYRQDPGQGLRLIYYSQIVNDFQKGDIAEGYSVSREKKESFPLTVTSAQKNPTAFYLCASSPSDYRTDTQYFGPGTRLTVL.

This clonotype was found a few times. This chain uses TRBV7-9 with TRBJ1-2, with D uncertain. The CDR3 spans 12 residues. V gave up 3 bases and J gave up 1 base, with 3 bases separating them. The germline V gene encodes CDR1 SEHNR and CDR2 FQNEAQ (reference sequence). For the CDR3, the DNA is TGTGCCAGCAGCTTCAATAACTATGGCTACACCTTC. Its translation: CASSFNNYGYTF. Full variable domain (missing parts from reference TRBV7-9 and TRBJ1-2): DTGVSQNPRHKITKRGQNVTFRCDPISEHNRLYWYRQTLGQGPEFLTYFQNEAQLEKSRLLSDRFSAERPKGSFSTLEIQRTEQGDSAMYLCASSFNNYGYTFGSGTRLTVV.

The V gene is TRBV12-3 or TRBV12-4, the J gene TRBJ2-7, with 10 bases matching TRBD2. CDR3 length equals 15 residues. Unmatched junction bases numbered 6, after V lost 3 bases and J lost 4 bases. This CDR3 is CASSFASGGTYEQYF. The DNA for the CDR3 is TGTGCCAGCAGTTTCGCTAGCGGGGGAACTTACGAGCAGTACTTC.

This clonotype was detected a few times. Here the CDR3 reads CSVTGTLMNEAFF. Written as DNA, the CDR3 is TGCAGCGTCACCGGGACCTTAATGAATGAAGCTTTCTTT. The chain couples TRBV29-1 to TRBJ1-1; D is possibly TRBD1 (5 bases). This CDR3 spans 13 amino acids. V shed 6 bases and J shed 7 bases, with 18 bases lying between them. Germline-derived CDR1 and CDR2 are SQVTM and ANQGSEA.